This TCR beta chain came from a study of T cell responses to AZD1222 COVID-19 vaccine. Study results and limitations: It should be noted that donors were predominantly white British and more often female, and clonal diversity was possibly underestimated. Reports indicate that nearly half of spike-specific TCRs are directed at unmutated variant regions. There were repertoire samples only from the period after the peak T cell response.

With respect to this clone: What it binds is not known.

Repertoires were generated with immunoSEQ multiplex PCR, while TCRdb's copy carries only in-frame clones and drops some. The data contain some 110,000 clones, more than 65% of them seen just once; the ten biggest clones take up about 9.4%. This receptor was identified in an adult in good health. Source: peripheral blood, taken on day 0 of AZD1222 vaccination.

The DNA for the CDR3 is TGTGCCAGCAGTGAAGTCGTCGGGAGGATCGGAAATGAGCAGTTCTTC. It is translated as CASSEVVGRIGNEQFF. The chain uses TRBV6-1 and TRBJ2-1; 7 positions agree with TRBD2. The trim removed 1 base at V and 7 bases at J, leaving 10 bases unmatched. Per the germline V gene, CDR1 is MNHNS and CDR2 is SASEGT. CDR3 length: 16 residues.